Shown below are 11 T cell receptor beta chains from a single sample sequenced in a study of cytomegalovirus exposure and HLA in healthy donors. PCR amplification relied on 60 Vbeta primers (plus 13 Jbeta primers). Clones were sequenced by immunoSEQ multiplex PCR, and TCRdb holds only the in-frame ones, with some missing. The sample has some 90,000 clones, just under 80% seen once. Sequenced material: PBMCs. These receptors were collected from a male donor in good health and CMV-seropositive.

As to this clone: Other DNA sequences from this sample encode an identical CDR3 as well. V usage is TRBV7-2 and J usage is TRBJ2-7; tentatively, D is TRBD1 (6 bases). Germline-derived CDR1 and CDR2 are SGHTA and FQGNSA. V was clipped by 3 bases and J by 3 bases, with 9 bases between them. This CDR3 has 13 amino acids. Written as DNA, the CDR3 is TGTGCCAGCAGCTTGACACAGGGCTACGAGCAGTACTTC. This translates into CASSLTQGYEQYF.

The chain combines TRBV27 with TRBJ2-7; the D is unclear. Trimming removed 5 bases from V and 4 bases from J, with 6 bases in between. Germline CDR1 MNHEY, CDR2 SMNVEV (reference sequence). The CDR3 is 11 amino acids. The CDR3 nucleotides read TGTGCCAGCAGTGCCAGATACGAGCAGTACTTC. This sequence encodes CASSARYEQYF.

The CDR3 coding sequence is TGTGCCTGGAGTGTAACAGGGGGTCACTATGGCTACACCTTC. It translates to CAWSVTGGHYGYTF. The chain has TRBV30 and TRBJ1-2, with 8 bases aligning to TRBD1. In germline, CDR1 is GTSNPN, CDR2 SVGIG (reference sequence). The CDR3 covers 14 residues. V trimming: 0 bases; J trimming: 3 bases; junction bases outside the gene matches: 3. Full variable domain (rest looked up from reference TRBV30 and TRBJ1-2): SQTIHQWPATLVQPVGSPLSLECTVEGTSNPNLYWYRQAAGRGLQLLFYSVGIGQISSEVPQNLSASRPQDRQFILSSKKLLLSDSGFYLCAWSVTGGHYGYTFGSGTRLTVV.

The chain employs TRBV7-2 and TRBJ1-2; D may be TRBD1 (5 bases). The V and J ends lost 3 bases and 4 bases respectively, with 12 bases between them. CDR3 size: 14 residues. Germline V lookup: CDR1 SGHTA, CDR2 FQGNSA. CDR3 sequence (DNA): TGTGCCAGCAGCTTGGACACAAAGGCCTATGGCTACACCTTC. This sequence encodes CASSLDTKAYGYTF.

The V call is TRBV30, the J call TRBJ2-5, with a possible D match to TRBD2 (5 bases). Germline V CDR1 and CDR2: GTSNPN, SVGIG (reference sequence). Trimming cost V 0 bases and J 1 base, with 9 bases left between them. The CDR3 runs to 14 residues. CDR3 sequence: CAWSVSAIQETQYF. Written as DNA, the CDR3 is TGTGCCTGGAGTGTTAGCGCAATCCAAGAGACCCAGTACTTC.

The chain couples TRBV5-4 to TRBJ1-4, with D hard to call. The CDR3 is 14 residues long. Germline assignment: CDR1 SGHNT and CDR2 YYREEE (reference sequence). The V end lost 1 base, the J end lost 5 bases, and 9 bases lay between the germline ends. CDR3 sequence: CASSLRGRNEKLFF. The CDR3 DNA reads TGTGCCAGCAGCTTGCGGGGTAGGAATGAAAAACTGTTTTTT.

The V and J genes are TRBV28 and TRBJ1-4; 7 nucleotides line up with TRBD1. Unmatched junction bases numbered 10, after V lost 5 bases and J lost 7 bases. The CDR3 consists of 15 residues. Germline values: CDR1 MDHEN, CDR2 SYDVKM. Here the CDR3 reads CASSAPGTAREKLFF. As DNA, the CDR3 is TGTGCCAGCAGTGCTCCCGGGACAGCTCGTGAAAAACTGTTTTTT.

The V gene is TRBV18, the J gene TRBJ2-1; 9 nucleotides align to TRBD1. Germline V gene lookup returns CDR1 KGHSH and CDR2 LQKENI. The V and J ends lost 2 bases and 0 bases, in that order; junction bases with no gene match: 5. The CDR3 is made up of 17 amino acids. CDR3 nucleotide sequence: TGTGCCAGCTCACCATCGACAGGGGGGGGCTCCTACAATGAGCAGTTCTTC. Its translation: CASSPSTGGGSYNEQFF.

The rearrangement links TRBV5-1 to TRBJ1-1; TRBD1 matches 8 bases. CDR1 SGHRS and CDR2 YFSETQ come from the germline V gene. The CDR3 consists of 16 residues. Losses at the gene ends were 2 bases for V and 1 base for J; bases not matched to a gene: 7. CDR3 sequence (DNA): TGCGCCAGCAGCTTTACCACCGGGACAGGGAACACTGAAGCTTTCTTT. Its translation: CASSFTTGTGNTEAFF.

This sequence joins TRBV30 and TRBJ2-1; TRBD2 is a possible D gene (5 bases). With 0 bases removed from V and 3 bases from J, the gap between germline ends came to 12 bases. The CDR3 length is 15 residues. CDR1 and CDR2 from the germline V gene are GTSNPN and SVGIG (reference sequence). CDR3 region: CAWSVPYGSYNEQFF. As DNA, the CDR3 is TGTGCCTGGAGTGTACCTTATGGGAGCTACAATGAGCAGTTCTTC.

This clone showed up just once. The chain uses TRBV7-9 and TRBJ1-2; 9 bases align to TRBD1. The CDR3 loop spans 15 amino acids. Germline CDR1 reads SEHNR; CDR2 reads FQNEAQ (reference sequence). V gave up 5 bases and J gave up 6 bases; unmatched junction bases: 10. CDR3 bases: TGTGCCAGCAGCCGGACAGGGGCCGCCTCCAATGGCTACACCTTC. Its protein product is CASSRTGAASNGYTF.